A selection of T cell receptor beta chains follows, all from one sample in a study of blood T cells in healthy people across ages. TCRdb re-called the 5' RACE reads through MiXCR, storing one row per CDR3 protein. Here the sample spans more than 550,000 distinct CDR3 sequences, approximately 22% being singletons. Sequences were obtained from blood. Receptor source: a man in his 70s in good health. CDR3s leave out the opening cysteine and the closing phenylalanine or tryptophan.

CDR3 length	V gene	J gene	CDR3 protein
12	TRBV5-5	TRBJ2-3	ASSSELFPNTQY
12	TRBV18	TRBJ1-4	ASSEDRGQEKLF
13	TRBV6-6	TRBJ2-1	ASSYSTGGHNEQF
11	TRBV28	TRBJ2-3	ASKGGETDTQY
11	TRBV10-3	TRBJ2-7	AISGDFAYEQY
12	TRBV11-2	TRBJ2-5	ASSSGRWVETQY
11	TRBV6-6	TRBJ2-7	AARGSGAYEQY
11	TRBV12-3/TRBV12-4	TRBJ1-1	ASRDMLNTEAF
16	TRBV12-3/TRBV12-4	TRBJ2-3	ASSEELGLAGGRDTQY
13	TRBV5-1	TRBJ1-3	ASSLGDSGGNTIY
12	TRBV5-1	TRBJ2-7	ASSGSGRGNEQY
14	TRBV12-3/TRBV12-4	TRBJ2-2	ASPRDPMMNTGELF
13	TRBV2	.	ASSEVRTASYEQY
14	TRBV10-3	TRBJ2-5	AISSDGTRKGETQY
12	TRBV6-1	TRBJ1-1	ASGGDRGLTEAF
10	TRBV12-3/TRBV12-4	TRBJ2-1	ASSSVIWTRV
14	TRBV2	TRBJ1-2	ASSERGTRGIRGYT
13	TRBV5-6	TRBJ1-2	ASSLRDRPNYGYT
16	TRBV7-2	TRBJ2-3	AGSLDYPRGRRTDTQY
12	TRBV5-1	TRBJ1-1	ASSFTGENTEAF
13	TRBV7-3	.	ASSFGAGVSNEQF
13	TRBV4-2	.	ASSQGGTSVDEQF
11	TRBV7-9	.	ASRGGLVGTQY